This T cell receptor beta chain was captured by sequencing in a study of identical twins. This clonotype has at least ten counts. A junction end diverges from the germline sequence, so it may reflect a read error. MiXCR, run by TCRdb on the 5' RACE reads, gives a single entry per CDR3 protein. The sample lists 1.5 million to 2 million distinct CDR3 sequences; less than 35% were seen once. This TCR derives from a newborn girl in good health. Specimen: cord blood.

CDR3 DNA sequence: TGTGCCAGCAGCGCTGACCGGGGCGAGCAGTACTTC. It specifies CASSADRGEQYF. The chain uses TRBV5-1 and TRBJ2-7, with TRBD2 as a possible D gene (5 bases). The CDR3 is 12 amino acids. Germline V gene lookup returns CDR1 SGHRS and CDR2 YFSETQ.